One and the same sample provided the 23 T cell receptor beta chains below, sequenced in a study of a mutant IDH1 vaccine in newly diagnosed glioma. The time point was: week 47, end of study. Every vaccination contained 300 ug of the mutant IDH1 20-mer peptide and was paired with topical imiquimod. These receptors' targets are unknown. Sequencing was performed with immunoSEQ multiplex PCR; in TCRdb, only in-frame clones are kept and a portion is missing. The profile shows over 80,000 clones, 81% of them singletons. This specimen was PBMCs, taken from a glioma patient whose treatment included an IDH1 peptide vaccine. The source of these receptors is a man between 40 and 49 years old with glioma.

The rearrangement joins TRBV6-1 to TRBJ2-7; TRBD1 might be the D (5 bases). CDR1 MNHNS and CDR2 SASEGT come from the germline V gene. Trimming pared 1 base from V and 9 bases from J, leaving 16 bases between. This CDR3 is 14 amino acids long. The CDR3 DNA follows: TGTGCCAGCAGTGAAGGGACGGCGGTCCAGGGGCAGTACTTC. It encodes CASSEGTAVQGQYF.

This clone was counted a single time. The chain employs TRBV19 and TRBJ1-1; D may be TRBD1 (6 bases). This CDR3 contains 15 residues. Trimming pared 3 bases from V and 0 bases from J, leaving 11 bases between. Looked up from germline, CDR1 is LNHDA and CDR2 is SQIVND (reference sequence). The CDR3 spells CASSILGGMNTEAFF. CDR3 nucleotides: TGTGCCAGTAGTATCTTAGGGGGAATGAACACTGAAGCTTTCTTT.

This rearrangement joins TRBV13 to TRBJ2-5; 9 bases agree with TRBD2. The CDR3 is made up of 14 amino acids. V dropped 6 bases and J dropped 0; count of bases not matched to a gene: 2. The germline V gene has CDR1 PRHDT and CDR2 FYEKMQ (reference sequence). This chain's CDR3 is CASRVAGDQETQYF. The CDR3 DNA sequence: TGTGCCAGCAGGGTAGCGGGGGACCAAGAGACCCAGTACTTC.

This chain connects TRBV7-8 to TRBJ2-7; D unresolved. Trimming removed 1 base at V and 0 bases at J, with 13 bases between. The CDR3 is 16 amino acids. Germline V gene sequence: CDR1 SGHVS, CDR2 FQNEAQ. The CDR3 DNA sequence: TGTGCCAGCAGCTTAGGTTTCTTGAGGAGCTCCTACGAGCAGTACTTC. Translation: CASSLGFLRSSYEQYF.

The rearrangement uses TRBV28 and TRBJ1-1; possible D gene TRBD1, 6 bases. The germline CDR1 and CDR2 sequences are MDHEN and SYDVKM. Between the trimmed V and J ends, which lost 4 bases and 1 base, there was a span of 19 bases. The CDR3 length is 17 residues. CDR3 nucleotide sequence: TGTGCCAGCAGTTCCACCCATGTCGACAGGCCGAACACTGAAGCTTTCTTT. Encoded protein: CASSSTHVDRPNTEAFF.

Note on this clone: At one boundary the junction diverges from the germline segment, which might be a read error. This chain uses TRBV7-7 with TRBJ2-1; 8 nucleotides agree with TRBD2. Germline CDR1 is SSHAT and CDR2 is FNYEAQ (reference sequence). This CDR3 spans 12 amino acids. CDR3 in amino acids: CASSSGLGEQFF. The DNA for the CDR3 is TGTGCTAGCAGCTCGGGACTAGGGGAGCAGTTCTTC.

V is TRBV6-5 and J is TRBJ2-3, with 13 bases aligning to TRBD2. From germline, CDR1 is MNHEY and CDR2 SVGAGI. V was clipped by 3 bases and J by 6 bases; unmatched bases: 3. The CDR3 is 15 amino acids. CDR3 protein: CASSYWGLAGDTQYF. The CDR3 DNA follows: TGTGCCAGCAGTTATTGGGGACTAGCGGGGGATACGCAGTATTTT.

This clone is a singleton in its sample. Other DNA sequences from this sample encode an identical CDR3 as well. This chain links TRBV5-6 with TRBJ2-7; no clear D gene. Trimming left V 0 bases short and J 2 bases short, with 6 bases between. Germline CDR1 reads SGHDT; CDR2 reads YYEEEE. The CDR3 is 13 amino acids. CDR3 amino acids: CASSLGLTYEQYF. CDR3 coding DNA: TGTGCCAGCAGCTTGGGGCTGACCTACGAGCAGTACTTC. The full variable domain, in which reference TRBV5-6 and TRBJ2-7 provide the parts outside the CDR3, is DAGVTQSPTHLIKTRGQQVTLRCSPKSGHDTVSWYQQALGQGPQFIFQYYEEEERQRGNFPDRFSGHQFPNYSSELNVNALLLGDSALYLCASSLGLTYEQYFGPGTRLTVT.

The rearrangement links TRBV19 to TRBJ1-1, with 7 bases identical to TRBD1. The junction had 5 bases not matched to a gene; V was cut back by 4 bases and J by 9 bases. The CDR3 spans 12 residues. Germline V gene lookup returns CDR1 LNHDA and CDR2 SQIVND (reference sequence). Written as DNA, the CDR3 is TGTGCCAGTAGTAAGAGGAGGGGGCAAGCTTTCTTT. It is translated as CASSKRRGQAFF.

The chain has TRBV30 and TRBJ2-7; D gene ambiguous. V shed 5 bases and J shed 4 bases, with 6 bases lying between them. This CDR3 region has 10 residues. CDR1 and CDR2 (germline): GTSNPN, SVGIG (reference sequence). This CDR3 reads CAWGDYEQYF. CDR3 nucleotides: TGTGCCTGGGGAGATTACGAGCAGTACTTC.

This clone was recorded a few times. The rearrangement links TRBV4-2 to TRBJ2-2; the D is unclear. The CDR3 consists of 15 residues. The V and J ends lost 1 base and 0 bases respectively, with 6 bases between them. Germline V lookup: CDR1 LGHNA, CDR2 YNFKEQ. CDR3 DNA sequence: TGTGCCAGCAGCCAAGTTCACCCGAACACCGGGGAGCTGTTTTTT. Protein sequence: CASSQVHPNTGELFF.

The gene calls are TRBV5-6 and TRBJ1-2; tentative D call: TRBD1 (6 bases). CDR1 is SGHDT and CDR2 is YYEEEE in the germline V gene. This CDR3 has 14 amino acids. V dropped 4 bases and J dropped 4 bases, with 14 bases sitting between them. This CDR3 reads CASSKTGTGYGYTF. CDR3 nucleotides: TGTGCCAGCAGCAAAACAGGGACGGGCTATGGCTACACCTTC.

This clone was detected only once. The chain combines TRBV11-3 with TRBJ2-1, with 10 bases lining up with TRBD2. This CDR3 comprises 17 residues. The V gene end was trimmed by 1 base and the J gene end by 0 bases; junction bases not matched to a gene: 3. Germline V gene lookup returns CDR1 SGHNT and CDR2 YENEEA. The CDR3 region is CASSLGASGGSYNEQFF. The CDR3 coding sequence is TGTGCCAGCAGCTTAGGCGCTAGCGGGGGCTCCTACAATGAGCAGTTCTTC.

The chain carries TRBV4-1 and TRBJ2-7, with D tentatively TRBD2 (6 bases). With 8 bases removed from V and 5 bases from J, the gap between germline ends came to 13 bases. The CDR3 covers 12 residues. Germline V lookup: CDR1 MGHRA, CDR2 YSYEKL. The CDR3 DNA is TGCGCCAGCTGGCAGTCGGGGGACGAGCAGTACTTC. Protein product: CASWQSGDEQYF.

The chain has TRBV7-6 and TRBJ2-3; tentatively, D is TRBD2 (5 bases). V lost 5 bases and J lost 4, with 19 bases in between. The length of the CDR3 is 16 residues. The germline V gene has CDR1 SGHVS and CDR2 FNYEAQ. Here the CDR3 reads CASSRRRSGFADTQYF. CDR3 DNA sequence: TGTGCCAGCAGCAGACGGCGCAGCGGATTTGCAGATACGCAGTATTTT.

The chain recombines TRBV11-2 with TRBJ1-1, with D tentatively TRBD1 (5 bases). Germline loops: CDR1 SGHAT, CDR2 FQNNGV. V lost 2 bases and J 6 bases, leaving 10 bases between the germline ends. The CDR3 totals 13 residues. The chain's CDR3 is CASSLFTGSEAFF. The CDR3, as DNA: TGTGCCAGCAGCTTATTCACAGGTTCTGAAGCTTTCTTT. The full variable domain, completed using reference TRBV11-2 and TRBJ1-1, is EAGVAQSPRYKIIEKRQSVAFWCNPISGHATLYWYQQILGQGPKLLIQFQNNGVVDDSQLPKDRFSAERLKGVDSTLKIQPAKLEDSAVYLCASSLFTGSEAFFGQGTRLTVV.

The chain uses TRBV29-1 and TRBJ2-5; perhaps TRBD2 as D (6 bases). Trimming stripped 7 bases from V and 4 bases from J, with 13 bases between. The CDR3 contains 12 residues. Looked up from germline, CDR1 is SQVTM and CDR2 is ANQGSEA. CDR3 sequence (DNA): TGCAGCGCCGGAGGGCATAGAGAGACCCAGTACTTC. It codes for CSAGGHRETQYF.

The chain employs TRBV5-6 and TRBJ2-3; TRBD2 agrees at 9 bases. CDR3 size: 16 residues. V lost 6 bases and J lost 6; bases outside the gene matches: 14. Germline-derived CDR1 and CDR2 are SGHDT and YYEEEE. This CDR3 is CASILAAGGVLDTQYF. The CDR3 nucleotides read TGTGCCAGCATCCTGGCGGCGGGAGGGGTTTTGGATACGCAGTATTTT.

Only a few counts were recorded for this clone. The chain joins TRBV7-9 to TRBJ1-5, with no clear D. The germline V gene has CDR1 SEHNR and CDR2 FQNEAQ (reference sequence). This CDR3 is built from 14 residues. The V and J ends lost 8 bases and 3 bases respectively, with 14 bases between them. CDR3: CASSSPYVNQPQHF. CDR3 nucleotide sequence: TGTGCCAGCTCCAGCCCCTACGTCAATCAGCCCCAGCATTTT.

This clone was seen only a few times. This rearrangement joins TRBV14 to TRBJ2-1, with 9 bases lining up with TRBD2. The CDR3 is made up of 15 amino acids. CDR1 SGHDN and CDR2 FVKESK come from the germline V gene. Losses at the gene ends were 7 bases for V and 10 bases for J; bases not matched to a gene: 14. The CDR3 is CASTSSRWSGGEQFF. The CDR3 coding sequence is TGTGCCAGCACCTCAAGTCGGTGGAGCGGGGGGGAGCAGTTCTTC.

V usage is TRBV6-1 and J usage is TRBJ1-1; 9 nucleotides line up with TRBD1. The CDR3 runs to 17 residues. V gave up 2 bases and J gave up 3 bases; unmatched junction bases: 10. The germline V gene encodes CDR1 MNHNS and CDR2 SASEGT. CDR3 nucleotides: TGTGCCAGCAGTGAAAGGGGACAGGGAATTGGGGACACTGAAGCTTTCTTT. The encoded protein is CASSERGQGIGDTEAFF.

The genes are TRBV5-4 and TRBJ1-2; D is perhaps TRBD1 (5 bases). Trimming took off 1 base at V and 4 bases at J, with 14 bases between the two ends. Germline V gene data show CDR1 as SGHNT and CDR2 as YYREEE (reference sequence). The CDR3 totals 15 residues. The CDR3 DNA sequence: TGTGCCAGCAGCTTGTTTACAGGTGAAGGCTATGGCTACACCTTC. The encoded protein is CASSLFTGEGYGYTF. The full variable domain, its missing parts supplied by reference TRBV5-4 and TRBJ1-2, is ETGVTQSPTHLIKTRGQQVTLRCSSQSGHNTVSWYQQALGQGPQFIFQYYREEENGRGNFPPRFSGLQFPNYSSELNVNALELDDSALYLCASSLFTGEGYGYTFGSGTRLTVV.

V and J are TRBV19 and TRBJ1-1; unclear D gene. The CDR3 runs 14 residues. Germline V gene data show CDR1 as LNHDA and CDR2 as SQIVND (reference sequence). V was clipped by 1 base and J by 2 bases, with 8 bases between them. CDR3 loop: CASSIVDGNTEAFF. The DNA for the CDR3 is TGTGCCAGTAGTATAGTCGACGGTAACACTGAAGCTTTCTTT.